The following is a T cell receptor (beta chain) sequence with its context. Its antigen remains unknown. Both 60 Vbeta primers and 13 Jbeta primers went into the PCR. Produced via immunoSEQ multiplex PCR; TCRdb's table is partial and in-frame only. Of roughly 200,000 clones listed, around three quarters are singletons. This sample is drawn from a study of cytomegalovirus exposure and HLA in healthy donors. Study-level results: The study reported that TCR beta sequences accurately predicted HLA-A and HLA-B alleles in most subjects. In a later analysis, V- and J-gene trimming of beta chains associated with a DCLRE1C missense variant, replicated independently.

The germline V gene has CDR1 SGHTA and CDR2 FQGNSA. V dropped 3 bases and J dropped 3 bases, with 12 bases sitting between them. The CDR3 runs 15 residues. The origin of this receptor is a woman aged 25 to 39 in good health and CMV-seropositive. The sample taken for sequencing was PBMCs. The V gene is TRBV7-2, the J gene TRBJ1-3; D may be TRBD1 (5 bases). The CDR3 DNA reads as TGTGCCAGCAGCTTGACCGGGGGACGTGGAAACACCATATATTTT. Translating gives CASSLTGGRGNTIYF.